Presented here are 16 T cell receptor beta chains from one specimen sequenced in a study of control samples from healthy donors and cancer patients. Profiling relied on immunoSEQ multiplex PCR, and the TCRdb table lists in-frame clones only, not all of them. The sample has 350,000 to 450,000 clones, approximately 92% seen once; the top ten hold approximately 6.3%. What was sequenced was PBMCs. The receptor source for this set is a man between 35 and 55 years old with head and neck cancer.

The chain couples TRBV13 to TRBJ2-5, with D possibly being TRBD2 (6 bases). This CDR3 region has 13 residues. Deletions cut 4 bases from V and 3 bases from J, with 9 bases between. Germline CDR1 and CDR2: PRHDT and FYEKMQ (reference sequence). CDR3: CASSSRTKETQYF. The CDR3, as DNA: TGTGCCAGCAGCTCGAGGACTAAAGAGACCCAGTACTTC.

V gene TRBV5-1 combines with J gene TRBJ1-1, with D maybe TRBD1 (5 bases). CDR3 size: 16 residues. In germline, CDR1 is SGHRS, CDR2 YFSETQ. Trimming shortened V by 1 base and J by 4 bases, and 17 bases separated the two germline ends. CDR3 residues: CASSLNEEGAGTEAFF. The CDR3 nucleotides read TGCGCCAGCAGCTTGAATGAGGAAGGGGCTGGCACTGAAGCTTTCTTT.

The V call is TRBV5-1, the J call TRBJ2-7; tentatively, D is TRBD2 (5 bases). V lost 0 bases, J lost 7 bases, and 14 bases lay in between. Germline CDR1 is SGHRS and CDR2 is YFSETQ. The CDR3 is 14 amino acids. CDR3 DNA sequence: TGCGCCAGCAGCTTGGTCGGGGAACTCGGGGAGCAGTACTTC. The encoded protein is CASSLVGELGEQYF.

The V gene is TRBV30, the J gene TRBJ1-2, with D tentatively TRBD1 (5 bases). Trimming removed 0 bases at V and 4 bases at J, with 6 bases between. Germline loops: CDR1 GTSNPN, CDR2 SVGIG (reference sequence). This CDR3 region has 12 residues. CDR3 protein: CAWSVGAYGYTF. CDR3 in DNA: TGTGCCTGGAGTGTAGGGGCCTATGGCTACACCTTC.

V is TRBV18 and J is TRBJ2-3; D unresolved. Germline loops: CDR1 KGHSH, CDR2 LQKENI. V lost 1 base, J lost 0 bases, and 11 bases lay in between. CDR3 length: 16 residues. The CDR3 loop is CASSPREGYSTDTQYF. DNA of the CDR3: TGTGCCAGCTCACCACGGGAAGGTTACAGCACAGATACGCAGTATTTT. Drawing the rest from reference TRBV18 and TRBJ2-3, the complete variable domain is NAGVMQNPRHLVRRRGQEARLRCSPMKGHSHVYWYRQLPEEGLKFMVYLQKENIIDESGMPKERFSAEFPKEGPSILRIQQVVRGDSAAYFCASSPREGYSTDTQYFGPGTRLTVL.

V is TRBV24-1 and J is TRBJ2-3; 7 nucleotides match TRBD2. V lost 7 bases, J lost 1 base, and 7 bases stayed unmatched. Germline loops: CDR1 KGHDR, CDR2 SFDVKD. This CDR3 is built from 15 residues. In nucleotides, the CDR3 is TGTGCCACCAGGAATGCGGGGGAAGGCACAGATACGCAGTATTTT. It specifies CATRNAGEGTDTQYF.

As to this clone: The identical CDR3 is also encoded by other nucleotide sequences in the sample. V usage is TRBV24-1 and J usage is TRBJ2-2, with TRBD2 as a possible D gene (5 bases). V was clipped by 5 bases and J by 3 bases, with 6 bases between them. Germline V gene lookup returns CDR1 KGHDR and CDR2 SFDVKD. The CDR3 sequence is 13 residues long. This CDR3 is CATSGGYTGELFF. The DNA of the CDR3 is TGTGCCACCAGTGGAGGGTACACCGGGGAGCTGTTTTTT.

The gene calls are TRBV9 and TRBJ2-1; 9 nucleotides align to TRBD1. Germline V lookup: CDR1 SGDLS, CDR2 YYNGEE. The V gene end was trimmed by 0 bases and the J gene end by 15 bases; junction bases not matched to a gene: 7. This CDR3 is built from 13 residues. In nucleotides, the CDR3 is TGTGCCAGCAGCGTAGCTACAGGGGGCGTTCTGTTCTTC. As protein: CASSVATGGVLFF.

This rearrangement joins TRBV9 to TRBJ2-6, with 8 bases aligning to TRBD1. Unmatched junction bases numbered 6, after V lost 3 bases and J lost 4 bases. The length of the CDR3 is 16 residues. Germline V gene lookup returns CDR1 SGDLS and CDR2 YYNGEE. The CDR3 region is CASSGHRGDGANVLTF. In nucleotides, the CDR3 is TGTGCCAGCAGCGGGCACAGGGGGGACGGGGCCAACGTCCTGACTTTC.

This chain connects TRBV28 to TRBJ2-2; a possible D gene is TRBD1 (5 bases). The CDR3 is 16 amino acids. Germline-derived CDR1 and CDR2 are MDHEN and SYDVKM. Trimming took 3 bases from V and 4 from J, leaving 15 bases between them. CDR3 nucleotides: TGTGCCAGCAGTTTTAGGGGCGCAGATCGCACCGGGGAGCTGTTTTTT. The encoded protein is CASSFRGADRTGELFF.

The chain's CDR3 is CSASAGFSYNEQFF. The CDR3 DNA sequence: TGCAGTGCTAGTGCGGGATTTTCCTACAATGAGCAGTTCTTC. V and J are TRBV20-1 and TRBJ2-1; D is perhaps TRBD2 (6 bases). This CDR3 region has 14 residues. V dropped 3 bases and J dropped 1 base, with 10 bases sitting between them. Germline V CDR1 and CDR2: DFQATT, SNEGSKA (reference sequence).

The rearrangement joins TRBV4-3 to TRBJ1-5, with no clear D. V was clipped by 1 base and J by 0 bases, with 10 bases between them. This CDR3 contains 16 residues. From germline, CDR1 is LGHNA and CDR2 YSLEER. CDR3 DNA: TGCGCCAGCAGCCAAGTGGTTGAGTCTAGCAATCAGCCCCAGCATTTT. This gives the protein CASSQVVESSNQPQHF.

The gene calls are TRBV18 and TRBJ2-7; 12 bases line up with TRBD1. The germline CDR1 and CDR2 sequences are KGHSH and LQKENI. CDR3 length: 15 amino acids. Trimming cost V 3 bases and J 6 bases; bases outside gene matches: 6. Written as DNA, the CDR3 is TGTGCCAGCTCACCCGTGGGACAGGGGGCGCGCGAGCAGTACTTC. Translated: CASSPVGQGAREQYF. The variable domain in full, completed from reference TRBV18 and TRBJ2-7, reads NAGVMQNPRHLVRRRGQEARLRCSPMKGHSHVYWYRQLPEEGLKFMVYLQKENIIDESGMPKERFSAEFPKEGPSILRIQQVVRGDSAAYFCASSPVGQGAREQYFGPGTRLTVT.

This chain connects TRBV7-3 to TRBJ2-6; D unclear. This CDR3 spans 14 amino acids. CDR1 and CDR2 (germline): SGHTA, FQGTGA. With 2 bases removed from V and 2 bases from J, the gap between germline ends came to 4 bases. The CDR3 is CASSLDTGANVLTF. CDR3 coding DNA: TGTGCCAGCAGCTTAGATACTGGGGCCAACGTCCTGACTTTC. Using reference TRBV7-3 and TRBJ2-6 for the parts outside the CDR3, the full variable domain is GAGVSQTPSNKVTEKGKYVELRCDPISGHTALYWYRQSLGQGPEFLIYFQGTGAADDSGLPNDRFFAVRPEGSVSTLKIQRTERGDSAVYLCASSLDTGANVLTFGAGSRLTVL.

The V call is TRBV10-3, the J call TRBJ2-1, with TRBD1 identical over 7 bases. Germline V gives CDR1 ENHRY, CDR2 SYGVKD. With V trimmed by 4 bases and J by 7 bases, 10 bases remained unmatched. The CDR3 is 15 amino acids. The CDR3 here is CAISGPLGTANEQFF. Here the CDR3 DNA reads TGTGCCATCAGTGGCCCCTTAGGGACAGCTAATGAGCAGTTCTTC.

The V and J genes are TRBV6-5 and TRBJ1-1; weak D call: TRBD1 (5 bases). V was shortened by 6 bases and J by 5 bases, with 10 bases between the two germline ends. Germline CDR1 and CDR2: MNHEY and SVGAGI. The CDR3 loop spans 12 amino acids. The CDR3 here is CASRHQGTEAFF. In DNA, the CDR3 is TGTGCCAGCAGACACCAGGGAACTGAAGCTTTCTTT.